This TCR beta chain was identified during a study of beta chain features in type 1 diabetes. General study results and limits: TCRB CDR3s from Type 1 diabetes patients were moderately but significantly shorter in all four CD4+ subsets. Cells carrying high TCR expression could end up over-represented when cDNA is sequenced.

Expressed TCRB transcripts got sequenced, as all isolated RNA was reverse transcribed. The data were produced by immunoSEQ multiplex PCR, yet TCRdb's version contains in-frame clones alone and is incomplete. The data contain roughly 330,000 clones, about 10% of them singletons. Comment on this clone: As yet, its antigen is unknown.

The CDR3 sequence is 14 residues long. V was shortened by 1 base and J by 6 bases, with 15 bases between the two germline ends. Germline V gives CDR1 SQVTM, CDR2 ANQGSEA. This receptor was obtained from a woman in her twenties or thirties in good health. Sequencing was carried out using naive CD4+ T cells from blood. The V and J genes are TRBV29-1 and TRBJ2-5; unclear D gene. CDR3 nucleotide sequence: TGCAGCGTTGAAGTGGCGAGAGGTTTGAAGACCCAGTACTTC. It is translated as CSVEVARGLKTQYF.